This T cell receptor beta chain was identified during a study of shared clonotypes between healthy human individuals. Whole-study results and caveats: The four-donor shared clonotypes exceeded non-shared clonotypes in generation probability, with non-shared ones scoring lower. Richness estimates generally favored naive over memory subsets. Clonotype sharing across donors was expected to vary with sequencing depth.

This CDR3 has 16 amino acids. The V and J ends lost 6 bases and 1 base, in that order; junction bases with no gene match: 8. CDR1 and CDR2 (germline): MRHNA, SNTAGT. Remarks on this clone: The antigen is unknown.

Evenly divided among several immunoSEQ plates was the genomic DNA of each subset. The assay was immunoSEQ multiplex PCR, and TCRdb's table has in-frame clones only and misses some. The sample lists millions of clones, approximately 94% occurring once. The rearrangement links TRBV6-4 to TRBJ2-2; 7 nucleotides match TRBD2. The TCR sequence derives from a man younger than 35 in good health. Source material: naive CD4+ T cells sorted from blood. The subset here: CD45RA+ positively selected. The DNA for the CDR3 is TGTGCCAGCAGCCAATTGAGCGGGATGAACACCGGGGAGCTGTTTTTT. Amino acid sequence: CASSQLSGMNTGELFF.